A selection of T cell receptor beta chains follows, all from one sample in a study of cytomegalovirus exposure and HLA in healthy donors. Clones were sequenced by immunoSEQ multiplex PCR, and TCRdb holds only the in-frame ones, with some missing. The sample gives about 130,000 clones, roughly 9.8% of which show up once; roughly 2% is in the top ten. Sequenced material: PBMCs. These receptor sequences come from a man in his fifties in good health and CMV-seronegative. The CDR3 runs from the conserved cysteine through the conserved F or W. The order of the fields is CDR3 length, V gene, clone size, D gene, J gene, CDR3 DNA, CDR3 protein. D genes are given only for firm matches. The size entry is marked missing in some rows and otherwise reads once, few, many or a size class.

13,TRBV7-7,few,TRBD1,TRBJ2-7,TGTGCTAGCAGCTTGGACAGGGAGAACGAGCAGTACTTC,CASSLDRENEQYF
13,TRBV2,few,NA,TRBJ2-7,TGTGCCACTGGCCAGCGGGACACCTACGAGCAGTACTTC,CATGQRDTYEQYF
16,TRBV2,NA,TRBD2,TRBJ2-7,TGTGCCAGCAGTGGTTGGGGGGGAGAAGAGACCTACGAGCAGTACTTC,CASSGWGGEETYEQYF
16,TRBV5-1,few,TRBD2,TRBJ2-1,TGCGCCAGCAGCTGGGCACTAGCGGGGGAACTCAATGAGCAGTTCTTC,CASSWALAGELNEQFF
14,TRBV4-1,NA,NA,TRBJ1-1,TGCGCCAGCAGCCAAGATATCCCGAACACTGAAGCTTTCTTT,CASSQDIPNTEAFF
15,TRBV9,NA,NA,TRBJ1-4,TGTGCCAGCAGCGTAGAGAGTCAAATTAATGAAAAACTGTTTTTT,CASSVESQINEKLFF
16,TRBV7-7,few,TRBD2,TRBJ2-1,TGTGCTAGCAGCTTAGGGCTAGCGGGGGCCTACAATGAGCAGTTCTTC,CASSLGLAGAYNEQFF
15,TRBV28,NA,NA,TRBJ1-2,TGTGCCAGCAGTTTAGGTGGCACCGGGGGTGACTACTACACCTTC,CASSLGGTGGDYYTF
14,TRBV19,few,TRBD1,TRBJ1-2,TGTGCCAGTAGTGTCCAGGGGGCGGACTATGGCTACACCTTC,CASSVQGADYGYTF
13,TRBV6-1,few,NA,TRBJ1-5,TGTGCCAGCGGGGGGATCAGCAATCAGCCCCAGCATTTT,CASGGISNQPQHF
16,TRBV4-1,NA,TRBD1,TRBJ2-3,TGCGCCAGCAGCCAAGGAAGACAGGGTAGCACAGATACGCAGTATTTT,CASSQGRQGSTDTQYF
16,TRBV5-8,NA,NA,TRBJ2-3,TGTGCCAGCAGCTTGCTCGCAGGGGATAGCACAGATACGCAGTATTTT,CASSLLAGDSTDTQYF
16,TRBV9,NA,TRBD2,TRBJ2-2,TGTGCCAGCAGCGCCACTAGCGGGTTAGTTGCCGGGGAGCTGTTTTTT,CASSATSGLVAGELFF
15,TRBV6-5,few,NA,TRBJ2-3,TGTGCCAGCAGCGGGATAGCGGCAATCACAGATACGCAGTATTTT,CASSGIAAITDTQYF
15,TRBV6-5,NA,NA,TRBJ1-3,TGTGCCAGCAGTTACTCGAAGGGACTTGGAAACACCATATATTTT,CASSYSKGLGNTIYF
14,TRBV5-1,few,NA,TRBJ2-5,TGCGCCAGCAGCCCAGGACACGGAGAAGAGACCCAGTACTTC,CASSPGHGEETQYF
15,TRBV30,NA,NA,TRBJ1-4,TGTGCCTGGAGTGTACGCAGATCAACTAATGAAAAACTGTTTTTT,CAWSVRRSTNEKLFF
16,TRBV6-5,NA,NA,TRBJ2-1,TGTGCCAGCAGTTACCGGGTCAGGGAAGGGTCCAATGAGCAGTTCTTC,CASSYRVREGSNEQFF
17,TRBV10-2,NA,TRBD2,TRBJ2-3,TGCGCCAGCAGTGTGAAGGGACTAGCCCTCACCACAGATACGCAGTATTTT,CASSVKGLALTTDTQYF
14,TRBV11-1,NA,NA,TRBJ2-5,TGTGCCAGCAGCTCGCACAGTACTGGAGAGACCCAGTACTTC,CASSSHSTGETQYF
18,TRBV7-3,NA,TRBD1,TRBJ2-3,TGTGCCAGCAGCTTAACTCCACACGGACAGGGGGTCACAGATACGCAGTATTTT,CASSLTPHGQGVTDTQYF
16,TRBV25-1,few,NA,TRBJ1-2,TGTGCCAGCAGTCCGATCACTGAGGGGGTAATCTATGGCTACACCTTC,CASSPITEGVIYGYTF
15,TRBV2,few,TRBD2,TRBJ2-5,TGTGCCAGCAGCCCTAGGACTAGCGGGTGGGAGACCCAGTACTTC,CASSPRTSGWETQYF
15,TRBV11-2,few,NA,TRBJ2-2,TGTGCCAGCAGCTTAGGTGGGAGTGGTGTCGGGGAGCTGTTTTTT,CASSLGGSGVGELFF
10,TRBV29-1,NA,NA,TRBJ1-1,TGCAGCGTTGAAGCAGGGGAAGCTTTCTTT,CSVEAGEAFF
11,TRBV6-6,few,NA,TRBJ2-3,TGTGCCAGCTCCCTCGGGGATACGCAGTATTTT,CASSLGDTQYF
14,TRBV2,NA,NA,TRBJ2-3,TGTGCCAGCAGTGATAAAGCGGTATTTGATACGCAGTATTTT,CASSDKAVFDTQYF
16,TRBV9,few,NA,TRBJ2-3,TGTGCCAGCAGCGCCCGGAGGGCCGTTGGGACAGATACGCAGTATTTT,CASSARRAVGTDTQYF
15,TRBV6-1,few,NA,TRBJ2-2,TGTGCCAGCATGTTCGCGGGCGGGGAAGGCGGGGAGCTGTTTTTT,CASMFAGGEGGELFF
17,TRBV9,NA,TRBD2,TRBJ2-1,TGTGCCAGCAGCGTAGGGATCGGGGCGGGAGAGGACAATGAGCAGTTCTTC,CASSVGIGAGEDNEQFF
15,TRBV15,few,NA,TRBJ2-7,TGTGCCACCAGCAGAGAAGTGACTCAATACTACGAGCAGTACTTC,CATSREVTQYYEQYF
17,TRBV9,NA,NA,TRBJ2-1,TGTGCCAGCAGCGTAACGGTTGGGGGCGGCCGGGACAATGAGCAGTTCTTC,CASSVTVGGGRDNEQFF
16,TRBV6-1,NA,NA,TRBJ1-2,TGTGCCAGCAGTGAGAATTGGTCCGGGATTAACTATGGCTACACCTTC,CASSENWSGINYGYTF
14,TRBV25-1,few,TRBD1,TRBJ1-1,TGTGCCAGCAGTGACGGGACAGGGAACACTGAAGCTTTCTTT,CASSDGTGNTEAFF
15,TRBV6-5,few,TRBD1,TRBJ2-7,TGTGCCAGCAGTTACTCAGGACAGGGGCGGTACGAGCAGTACTTC,CASSYSGQGRYEQYF
15,TRBV4-2,few,NA,TRBJ2-3,TGTGCCAGCAGCCAAGATGGTCAGGTCCGAGATACGCAGTATTTT,CASSQDGQVRDTQYF
17,TRBV7-2,few,TRBD2,TRBJ2-3,TGTGCCAGCAGCCCAACGTGGCTAGCGGGGATCACAGATACGCAGTATTTT,CASSPTWLAGITDTQYF
13,TRBV28,few,NA,TRBJ1-2,TGTGCCAGCAGGATCAGTTCTAACTATGGCTACACCTTC,CASRISSNYGYTF
19,TRBV30,few,NA,TRBJ1-4,TGTGCCTGGAGTGTCCATCGCCTGAGAACGGGTGCAACTAATGAAAAACTGTTTTTT,CAWSVHRLRTGATNEKLFF
12,TRBV30,few,NA,TRBJ2-3,TGTGCCTGGAGTGTCGGTTTAGATACGCAGTATTTT,CAWSVGLDTQYF
14,TRBV5-1,few,NA,TRBJ1-4,TGCGCCAGCAGCTCAAACGGGGCTAATGAAAAACTGTTTTTT,CASSSNGANEKLFF
15,TRBV19,NA,TRBD1,TRBJ2-7,TGTGCCAGTAGTAGGGGACAGTCTGCCTCCTACGAGCAGTACTTC,CASSRGQSASYEQYF
13,TRBV29-1,few,NA,TRBJ1-2,TGCAGCGTTGGCGACAGAACTAACTATGGCTACACCTTC,CSVGDRTNYGYTF
16,TRBV7-3,few,TRBD2,TRBJ2-7,TGTGCCAGCAGCCCTAGCGGGGGGGCCAAGCGCTACGAGCAGTACTTC,CASSPSGGAKRYEQYF
13,TRBV30,NA,TRBD2,TRBJ2-3,TGTGCCTCCACCGCGGGGGGATCAGATACGCAGTATTTT,CASTAGGSDTQYF
15,TRBV6-1,NA,TRBD2,TRBJ2-7,TGTGCCAGCACCCCCGGACTAGCGGGACTGGGCGAGCAGTACTTC,CASTPGLAGLGEQYF
16,TRBV13,few,NA,TRBJ2-2,TGTGCCAGCAGCTTATATGGCGGGTCGAACACCGGGGAGCTGTTTTTT,CASSLYGGSNTGELFF
14,TRBV5-1,NA,TRBD1,TRBJ2-5,TGCGCCAGCAGCTGGAGACAGGGCGAAGAGACCCAGTACTTC,CASSWRQGEETQYF
14,TRBV4-1,NA,NA,TRBJ1-1,TGCGCCAGCAGCCAAGTCCTAGGGGGCACTGAAGCTTTCTTT,CASSQVLGGTEAFF
14,TRBV5-4,few,TRBD1,TRBJ1-2,TGTGCCAGCAGCTCCCAGACAGGGGGCACTGGCTACACCTTC,CASSSQTGGTGYTF
11,TRBV20-1,few,TRBD2,TRBJ2-1,TGCAGTGCGGCTAGCGGGGGTGAGCAGTTCTTC,CSAASGGEQFF